The clone carrying this T cell receptor (beta chain) was detected once. These data belong to a study of technical replicates of blood from a few donors. Germline CDR1 reads GTSNPN; CDR2 reads SVGIG (reference sequence). The CDR3 has 15 amino acids. Trimming removed 2 bases at V and 2 bases at J, with 13 bases between. TCRdb's table, derived via immunoSEQ multiplex PCR, lists solely in-frame clones and lacks some. Of approximately 15,000 clones in the sample, roughly 80% were seen once. This TCR was sampled from a human donor in good health. The chain joins TRBV30 to TRBJ2-4; D perhaps matches TRBD1 (5 bases). Sequenced input: PBMCs. This CDR3 reads CAWSRTQGTKNIQYF. CDR3 nucleotides: TGTGCCTGGAGTCGAACGCAGGGTACCAAAAACATTCAGTACTTC. Full variable domain (outside the CDR3, taken from reference TRBV30 and TRBJ2-4): SQTIHQWPATLVQPVGSPLSLECTVEGTSNPNLYWYRQAAGRGLQLLFYSVGIGQISSEVPQNLSASRPQDRQFILSSKKLLLSDSGFYLCAWSRTQGTKNIQYFGAGTRLSVL.